The subject of this entry is one T cell receptor beta chain. The data belong to a study of blood T cell repertoires in COVID-19. Study-level information: Acute and convalescent COVID-19 specimens originated in the United States, Italy and Spain. The cDNA or gDNA used as material had been derived from T cells, B-cell-depleted T cells, or PBMCs.

Trimming stripped 7 bases from V and 3 bases from J, with 12 bases between. The CDR3 runs to 13 residues. The method was immunoSEQ multiplex PCR; TCRdb's version includes in-frame clones alone and lacks a portion of them. The sample contains roughly 100,000 clones, roughly 87% of which appear only once. Seattle researchers signed up patients amid active infection and tracked them longitudinally. Sequencing was done on a sample of peripheral blood. This rearrangement joins TRBV12-3 or TRBV12-4 to TRBJ1-1, with a tentative D call TRBD1 (5 bases). This clonotype originated in a woman in her fifties or sixties with COVID-19, enrolled during active disease. The CDR3 spells CASNPSGDTEAFF. The CDR3 DNA reads as TGTGCCAGCAACCCCTCGGGGGACACTGAAGCTTTCTTT.